This passage covers 9 T cell receptor beta chains from one sample sequenced in a study of graft-versus-host responses after intestinal transplantation. These receptors' targets are unknown. Clones were read by immunoSEQ multiplex PCR, and TCRdb kept only the in-frame ones, dropping some. The sample includes tens of thousands of clones, about 95% of them seen just once. The sample here was unstimulated CD8+ T cells sorted from spleen or lymph node cells, taken before transplant. The receptor source for this set is a human donor who was the organ donor for an intestinal transplant.

The V gene is TRBV4-3, the J gene TRBJ2-1, with D possibly being TRBD2 (6 bases). The ends were cut back, 0 bases at V and 4 bases at J, with 16 bases in the middle. The CDR3 length is 17 residues. Germline V lookup: CDR1 LGHNA, CDR2 YSLEER. CDR3 sequence reads: CASSQDLGRGLYNEQFF. The DNA for the CDR3 is TGCGCCAGCAGCCAAGATCTCGGGCGGGGCCTTTACAATGAGCAGTTCTTC.

V usage is TRBV18 and J usage is TRBJ1-1, with 7 bases identical to TRBD1. This CDR3 has 17 residues. The V and J ends lost 2 bases and 5 bases, in that order; junction bases with no gene match: 14. CDR1 KGHSH and CDR2 LQKENI come from the germline V gene. The DNA for the CDR3 is TGTGCCAGCTCACCAGCTGATTTAGGGGGCGCGGTGACTGAAGCTTTCTTT. This codes for CASSPADLGGAVTEAFF.

The genes are TRBV27 and TRBJ2-1, with 7 bases that match TRBD2. Germline-derived CDR1 and CDR2 are MNHEY and SMNVEV (reference sequence). Trimming cost V 5 bases and J 0 bases; bases outside gene matches: 1. This CDR3 is built from 14 residues. For the CDR3, the DNA is TGTGCCAGCAGTCCGGGGGGCTCCTACAATGAGCAGTTCTTC. Translated, it gives CASSPGGSYNEQFF.

J is TRBJ2-5 and V is TRBV6-6; 9 positions match TRBD2. The germline V gene has CDR1 MNHNY and CDR2 SVGAGI (reference sequence). The V gene end was trimmed by 2 bases and the J gene end by 2 bases; junction bases not matched to a gene: 3. The CDR3 consists of 15 residues. CDR3 amino acids: CASSYMTSGQETQYF. The CDR3 bases are TGTGCCAGCAGTTACATGACTAGCGGACAAGAGACCCAGTACTTC.

This rearrangement joins TRBV27 to TRBJ2-1; TRBD1 matches at 8 bases. J was trimmed by 4 bases and V by 3 bases; bases with no gene match: 2. The CDR3 length is 14 residues. Germline loops: CDR1 MNHEY, CDR2 SMNVEV (reference sequence). The CDR3 is CASSLDRVYNEQFF. The CDR3, as DNA: TGTGCCAGCAGTTTGGACAGGGTGTACAATGAGCAGTTCTTC.

The chain couples TRBV28 to TRBJ2-2; 11 positions match TRBD2. V lost 4 bases, J lost 1 base, and 8 bases stayed unmatched. Germline CDR1 MDHEN, CDR2 SYDVKM. The CDR3 has 18 residues. The CDR3 DNA sequence: TGTGCCAGCAGTTGGGAGGCTAGCGGGGGGCGGAACACCGGGGAGCTGTTTTTT. It specifies CASSWEASGGRNTGELFF.

This clone has more than one count but fewer than ten. The rearrangement links TRBV29-1 to TRBJ2-7; D is ambiguous. Germline CDR1 reads SQVTM; CDR2 reads ANQGSEA. CDR3 size: 13 residues. V gave up 7 bases and J gave up 0 bases, with 13 bases separating them. The CDR3 region has the DNA TGCAGCGCCCGAGGTAGCCCCTCCTACGAGCAGTACTTC. Its translation is CSARGSPSYEQYF.

V and J are TRBV6-5 and TRBJ2-7; D may correspond to TRBD1 or TRBD2 (5 bases each). The CDR3 is 14 residues long. Germline V gene data show CDR1 as MNHEY and CDR2 as SVGAGI. V dropped 6 bases and J dropped 2 bases, with 14 bases sitting between them. This chain's CDR3 is CASSSGTGPYEQYF. As DNA, the CDR3 is TGTGCCAGCAGCTCTGGGACCGGTCCCTACGAGCAGTACTTC.

This CDR3 is CASSLGTSGTSDTQYF. CDR3 DNA sequence: TGTGCCAGCAGTTTAGGGACTAGCGGGACCTCAGATACGCAGTATTTT. V and J are TRBV27 and TRBJ2-3, with TRBD2 matching over 13 bases. Germline V gene lookup returns CDR1 MNHEY and CDR2 SMNVEV (reference sequence). The CDR3 length is 16 residues. J lost 4 bases, V lost 2 bases, and 3 bases had no gene match.